Listed below are T cell receptor beta chains from one sample, sequenced in a study of blood T cell repertoires in COVID-19. Assay: immunoSEQ multiplex PCR; the TCRdb copy retains only in-frame clones and omits some. Seen here are 52,000 or so clones, approximately 78% observed once, and the top ten hold 5.9%. The sequencing sample was made of peripheral blood. The source of these receptors is a human donor in a cohort sampled during active or convalescent COVID-19. CDR3s include the opening cysteine and the closing phenylalanine or tryptophan. Each record gives: V gene, J gene, CDR3 protein.

>TRBV19|TRBJ1-4
CASSMTRGEKLFF
>TRBV7-9|TRBJ1-2
CASSLEVEGAF
>TRBV7-9|TRBJ2-2
CASSLQTVNTGELFF
>TRBV4-3|TRBJ2-7
CASSQASSYEQYF
>TRBV4-3|TRBJ1-2
CASSPRTDGGYGYTF
>TRBV7-2|TRBJ1-6
CASGRDTYNSPLHF
>TRBV4-2|TRBJ2-7
CASSRALEDRAYEQYF
>TRBV6-5|TRBJ1-1
CASSPTGMNTEAFF
>TRBV6-5|TRBJ2-5
CASSYTTSGGQETQYF
>TRBV4-1|TRBJ2-1
CASSQGTGGPVLGRFF
>TRBV5-4|TRBJ1-6
CASSLGQLNSYNSPLHF
>TRBV27|TRBJ1-2
CASSRQGESGYTF
>TRBV18|TRBJ2-5
CASSLSGGALGEETQYF
>TRBV2|TRBJ2-7
CASSGQKAGEQYF
>TRBV30|TRBJ1-5
CAWSVRTGALQPQHF
>TRBV7-6|TRBJ2-5
CASSYYSGTSGGGGTQYF
>TRBV7-6|TRBJ1-2
CASSPSSRGGAGYGYTF
>TRBV7-2|TRBJ1-1
CASSSTGAEAFF
>TRBV4-3|TRBJ1-2
CASSQEMAARGYTF
>TRBV19|TRBJ1-1
CASSIEGDRGIRWNTEAFF
>TRBV2|TRBJ2-3
CASSEVGGTGCLF
>TRBV20-1|TRBJ2-3
CSASGPDTQYF
>TRBV6-2/TRBV6-3|TRBJ1-5
CASSYWGQYSNQPQHF
>TRBV21-1|TRBJ1-2
CASEPVLGQPGRGYTF
>TRBV7-2|TRBJ1-6
CASSLLQGDSPLHF
>TRBV5-5|TRBJ1-3
CASSPDRGLAGNTIYF
>TRBV29-1|TRBJ2-7
CSVKTGGSYEQYF
>TRBV11-3|TRBJ2-7
CASSLEGNRPHEQYF
>TRBV6-2/TRBV6-3|TRBJ1-2
CASSWSLDYGYTF